These 10 T cell receptor beta chains share one sample of origin, sequenced in a study of cytomegalovirus exposure and HLA in healthy donors. Vbeta (60) and Jbeta (13) primers were used in the PCR. Assay used: immunoSEQ multiplex PCR; TCRdb lists only in-frame clones, some missing. The data contain over 85,000 clones, less than 80% of them singletons. Sequenced sample: PBMCs. The receptors derive from a man aged 30-40 years in good health and CMV-seronegative.

This chain uses TRBV7-2 with TRBJ1-4; 9 bases line up with TRBD1. The V gene's germline CDR1 is SGHTA and CDR2 FQGNSA. The V gene end was trimmed by 4 bases and the J gene end by 2 bases; junction bases not matched to a gene: 2. There are 15 residues in the CDR3. CDR3 nucleotide sequence: TGTGCCAGCAGCTACAGGGGGCCCACTAATGAAAAACTGTTTTTT. This translates into CASSYRGPTNEKLFF.

This clone was detected once. CDR3 residues: CASSLRLALNNEQFF. The CDR3 DNA reads TGTGCCAGCAGTTTACGACTAGCGCTAAACAATGAGCAGTTCTTC. The gene calls are TRBV27 and TRBJ2-1, with TRBD2 identical over 8 bases. The CDR3 consists of 15 residues. Unmatched junction bases numbered 5, after V lost 2 bases and J lost 5 bases. In germline, CDR1 is MNHEY, CDR2 SMNVEV (reference sequence).

The chain couples TRBV29-1 to TRBJ2-5; 9 bases are a match to TRBD1. The V gene's germline CDR1 is SQVTM and CDR2 ANQGSEA. V lost 4 bases, J lost 6 bases, and 12 bases stayed unmatched. This CDR3 comprises 15 residues. The CDR3 is CSVGESYRGLKTQYF. DNA for the CDR3: TGCAGCGTTGGGGAGTCTTACAGGGGGCTAAAGACCCAGTACTTC.

This rearrangement joins TRBV19 to TRBJ1-5; D gene uncertain. The CDR3 consists of 16 residues. The V and J ends lost 5 bases and 0 bases respectively, with 14 bases between them. Per the germline V gene, CDR1 is LNHDA and CDR2 is SQIVND (reference sequence). The CDR3 region has the DNA TGTGCCAGTAGTCCGATAGAGGCAAATAGCAATCAGCCCCAGCATTTT. Protein product: CASSPIEANSNQPQHF.

The rearrangement links TRBV25-1 to TRBJ2-7, with 9 bases identical to TRBD2. Trimming took 3 bases from V and 0 from J; bases not matched to a gene: 6. CDR1 and CDR2 from the germline V gene are MGHDK and SYGVNS. This CDR3 region has 16 residues. The CDR3 nucleotides are TGTGCCAGCAGTGAGCCCAATAGCGGGAGCTCCTACGAGCAGTACTTC. Its protein is CASSEPNSGSSYEQYF.

The CDR3 here is CASSLGQGATFF. The CDR3 nucleotides read TGTGCCAGCAGCTTAGGACAGGGGGCAACTTTCTTT. The chain has TRBV7-9 and TRBJ1-1; 10 bases are a match to TRBD1. Germline-derived CDR1 and CDR2 are SEHNR and FQNEAQ (reference sequence). J was trimmed by 12 bases and V by 1 base; bases with no gene match: 2. The CDR3 has 12 amino acids.

The V and J genes are TRBV4-1 and TRBJ1-5; TRBD1 matches at 7 bases. Germline V CDR1 and CDR2: MGHRA, YSYEKL. There are 15 residues in the CDR3. Germline trimming cut 0 bases from V and 3 bases from J; bases unmatched to any gene: 2. The CDR3 DNA is TGCGCCAGCAGCCAAGATACAGGGGCCAATCAGCCCCAGCATTTT. Amino acids: CASSQDTGANQPQHF.

The chain is built from TRBV6-1 and TRBJ2-1; D perhaps matches TRBD2 (5 bases). Germline V gene sequence: CDR1 MNHNS, CDR2 SASEGT. Trimming pared 0 bases from V and 0 bases from J, leaving 6 bases between. The CDR3 is 15 amino acids. The CDR3: CASSEAGSSYNEQFF. CDR3 coding DNA: TGTGCCAGCAGTGAAGCAGGGAGCTCCTACAATGAGCAGTTCTTC.

The chain is built from TRBV7-2 and TRBJ1-1; D is unresolved. This CDR3 is built from 14 residues. V was cut by 5 bases and J by 6 bases, with 16 bases left in between. In germline, CDR1 is SGHTA, CDR2 FQGNSA. In DNA form, the CDR3 reads TGTGCCAGCAGCGCCTTGGTAGGGAGCGCTGAAGCTTTCTTT. Its translation: CASSALVGSAEAFF.

This clone was recorded a few times. V usage is TRBV7-9 and J usage is TRBJ1-4; D is uncertain. The germline V gene encodes CDR1 SEHNR and CDR2 FQNEAQ (reference sequence). This CDR3 spans 16 amino acids. Trimming left V 1 base short and J 6 bases short, with 15 bases between. The CDR3 here is CASSLGRRKGDEKLFF. DNA for the CDR3: TGTGCCAGCAGCTTAGGGCGGAGGAAGGGTGATGAAAAACTGTTTTTT.